Listed here is a single T cell receptor (beta chain). This sample stems from a study of blood T cell repertoires in COVID-19. Looked up from germline, CDR1 is LNHDA and CDR2 is SQIVND (reference sequence). The CDR3 runs to 19 residues. After removal of 5 bases from V and 4 bases from J, the junction contained 13 bases not matched to a gene. This table comes from immunoSEQ multiplex PCR, and its TCRdb copy is limited to in-frame clones, with some not included. The sample has 150,000 to 200,000 clones; 75% to 80% are singletons. This clonotype originated in a woman aged 70-85 years with acute or convalescent COVID-19. The chain joins TRBV19 to TRBJ2-2; 13 nucleotides align to TRBD2. Sample: peripheral blood. This CDR3 is CASSPLPGLAGVITGELFF. CDR3 nucleotide sequence: TGTGCCAGTAGTCCCCTCCCCGGACTAGCGGGAGTTATCACCGGGGAGCTGTTTTTT.